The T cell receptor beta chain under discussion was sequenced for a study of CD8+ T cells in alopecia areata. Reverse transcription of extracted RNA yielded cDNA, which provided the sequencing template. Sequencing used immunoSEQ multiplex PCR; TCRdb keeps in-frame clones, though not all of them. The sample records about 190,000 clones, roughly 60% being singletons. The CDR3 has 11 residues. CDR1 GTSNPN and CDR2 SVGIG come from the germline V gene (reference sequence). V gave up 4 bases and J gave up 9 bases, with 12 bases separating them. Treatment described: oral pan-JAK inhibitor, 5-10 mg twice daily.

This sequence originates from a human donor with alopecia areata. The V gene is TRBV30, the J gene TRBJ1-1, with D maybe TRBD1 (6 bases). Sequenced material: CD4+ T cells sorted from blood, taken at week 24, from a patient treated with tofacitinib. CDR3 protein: CAWKQGSQAFF. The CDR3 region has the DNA TGTGCCTGGAAACAGGGAAGCCAAGCTTTCTTT.